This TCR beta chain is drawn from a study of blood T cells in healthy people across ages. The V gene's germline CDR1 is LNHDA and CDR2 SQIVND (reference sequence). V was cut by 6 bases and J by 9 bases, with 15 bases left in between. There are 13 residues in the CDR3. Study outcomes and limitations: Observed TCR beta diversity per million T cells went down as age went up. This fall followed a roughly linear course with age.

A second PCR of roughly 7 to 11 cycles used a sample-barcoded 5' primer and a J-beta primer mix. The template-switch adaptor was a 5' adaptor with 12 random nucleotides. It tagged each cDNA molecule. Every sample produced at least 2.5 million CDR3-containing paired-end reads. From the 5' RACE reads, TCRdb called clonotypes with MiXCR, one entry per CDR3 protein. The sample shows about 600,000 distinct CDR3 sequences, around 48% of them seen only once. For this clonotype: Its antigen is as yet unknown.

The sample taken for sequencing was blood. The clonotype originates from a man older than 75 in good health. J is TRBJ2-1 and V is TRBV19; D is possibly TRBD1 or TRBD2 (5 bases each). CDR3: CASRPGREGEQFF. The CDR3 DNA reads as TGTGCCAGTAGACCGGGACGTGAGGGTGAGCAGTTCTTC.